This T cell receptor beta chain was recorded in a study of blood T cell repertoires in COVID-19. Across the whole study: Sample material is recorded as cDNA or gDNA derived from T cells, B-cell-depleted T cells, or PBMCs.

Participants, 18 to 89 years old, spanned around 25 US areas. The assay was immunoSEQ multiplex PCR, and TCRdb's table has in-frame clones only and misses some. This table has some 400,000 clones, about nine tenths appearing once. V lost 5 bases and J lost 1; bases outside the gene matches: 7. Germline lookup yields CDR1 SQVTM and CDR2 ANQGSEA. The CDR3 is made up of 14 amino acids. The V call is TRBV29-1, the J call TRBJ2-7, with TRBD1 matching 8 bases. The TCR originated in a woman between 40 and 50 years old who had been exposed to COVID-19. The sequenced sample consisted of PBMCs or T cells enriched from blood (not recorded which). In DNA, the CDR3 is TGCAGCGTTTGCGACAGGGGAGCATCCTACGAGCAGTACTTC. It specifies CSVCDRGASYEQYF.